A selection of T cell receptor beta chains follows, all from one sample in a study of T-cell memory formation after mild COVID-19. TCRdb re-called the 5' RACE reads with MiXCR, one entry per CDR3 protein. The sample records about 250,000 distinct CDR3 sequences, around 17% being singletons. Material for sequencing was PBMCs or a T cell subset sorted from them (not recorded which). Receptor source: a man aged 18 to 29 who had mild COVID-19 (a few samples of this study predate the infection). Cell type and time point are not known. The CDR3 runs from the conserved cysteine through the conserved F or W. Each record gives: clone size, V gene, D gene, J gene, CDR3 DNA, CDR3 protein. A D gene is named only where the DNA matches it firmly. The size of a clone is reported for some rows only, either as once, few or many, or as a class for expanded clones.

size: NA
V: TRBV7-2
D: NA
J: TRBJ1-1
DNA: TGTGCCAGCAGCCTTCTGGGGGCCATGAACACTGAAGCTTTCTTT
CDR3: CASSLLGAMNTEAFF

size: many
V: TRBV7-2
D: NA
J: TRBJ1-6
DNA: TGTGCCAGCAGCATACAAGGGGGGGATTCACCCCTCCACTTT
CDR3: CASSIQGGDSPLHF

size: few
V: TRBV18
D: NA
J: TRBJ2-4
DNA: TGTGCCAGCTCACCAGGGGGCAGAGCCAAAAACATTCAGTACTTC
CDR3: CASSPGGRAKNIQYF

size: many
V: TRBV4-2
D: NA
J: TRBJ2-7
DNA: TGTGCCAGCAGCCAAGTCGCGGGTAACTACGAGCAGTACTTC
CDR3: CASSQVAGNYEQYF

size: NA
V: TRBV7-3
D: NA
J: TRBJ1-2
DNA: TGTGCCAGCAGCTTAACGGCCAGAGGGGACTATGGCTACACCTTC
CDR3: CASSLTARGDYGYTF

size: NA
V: TRBV5-1
D: NA
J: TRBJ2-1
DNA: TGCGCCAGCAGCTTCACACCACAGGAATCCAATGAGCAGTTCTTC
CDR3: CASSFTPQESNEQFF

size: few
V: TRBV12-3/TRBV12-4
D: NA
J: TRBJ1-5
DNA: TGTGCCAGCACCTTCTCAGGGAATCAGCCCCAGCATTTT
CDR3: CASTFSGNQPQHF

size: few
V: TRBV11-1
D: NA
J: TRBJ2-1
DNA: TGTGCCAGCAGCTTCGACTCAACTGGCGAGCAGTTCTTC
CDR3: CASSFDSTGEQFF

size: few
V: TRBV20-1
D: TRBD1
J: TRBJ2-1
DNA: TGCAGTGCTAGCCAGGGGGCGCGGGAGCAGTTCTTC
CDR3: CSASQGAREQFF

size: many
V: TRBV5-8
D: NA
J: TRBJ2-7
DNA: TGTGCCAGCAGCCTATATGGGGGGCAGTACTTC
CDR3: CASSLYGGQYF

size: NA
V: TRBV7-2
D: NA
J: TRBJ1-5
DNA: TGTGCCAGCAGCCTCCAATTCCTTAGCAATCAGCCCCAGCATTTT
CDR3: CASSLQFLSNQPQHF

size: NA
V: TRBV5-1
D: NA
J: TRBJ2-5
DNA: TGCGCCAGCAGCCCCACGGGGGGCCCGGAGACCCAGTACTTC
CDR3: CASSPTGGPETQYF

size: NA
V: TRBV7-9
D: NA
J: TRBJ2-4
DNA: TGTGCCAGCAGCTTAGGTGGGGTGTGGAAGACCAAAAACATTCAGTACTTC
CDR3: CASSLGGVWKTKNIQYF

size: NA
V: TRBV20-1
D: TRBD2
J: TRBJ2-1
DNA: TGCAGTGCTAGGAATAGCGGGGACTACTACAATGAGCAGTTCTTC
CDR3: CSARNSGDYYNEQFF

size: NA
V: TRBV9
D: NA
J: TRBJ2-5
DNA: TGTGCCAGCAGCGTAGGGGTGACACGGGTCCAAGAGACCCAGTACTTC
CDR3: CASSVGVTRVQETQYF

size: many
V: TRBV29-1
D: NA
J: TRBJ2-5
DNA: TGCAGCGTTGAAGATCCCCTGTCGAAGGTTCGAGAGACCCAGTACTTC
CDR3: CSVEDPLSKVRETQYF

size: NA
V: TRBV18
D: NA
J: TRBJ2-3
DNA: TGTGCCAGCTCACCCCCTCTTAGCTGGGCGGGCGCAGATACGCAGTATTTT
CDR3: CASSPPLSWAGADTQYF

size: NA
V: TRBV6-6
D: TRBD1
J: TRBJ2-5
DNA: TGTGCCAGCAGTTACATCGGACAGGGGGCGCGGGAGACCCAGTACTTC
CDR3: CASSYIGQGARETQYF

size: NA
V: TRBV4-3
D: NA
J: TRBJ1-5
DNA: TGCGCCAGCAGCCAAGGGGTTAATAAAGGGCATCAGCCCCAGCATTTT
CDR3: CASSQGVNKGHQPQHF

size: NA
V: TRBV5-4
D: TRBD1
J: TRBJ1-2
DNA: TGTGCCAGCAGCCCCCAGGGGGCGGACTATGGCTACACCTTC
CDR3: CASSPQGADYGYTF

size: few
V: TRBV20-1
D: TRBD2
J: TRBJ2-5
DNA: TGCAGTGCGGTAGCGGGGGGGCTGGAGACCCAGTACTTC
CDR3: CSAVAGGLETQYF

size: NA
V: TRBV20-1
D: TRBD1
J: TRBJ2-3
DNA: TGCAGTGCGCTATGGACAGGCGATACGCAGTATTTT
CDR3: CSALWTGDTQYF

size: few
V: TRBV12-3/TRBV12-4
D: NA
J: TRBJ2-5
DNA: TGTGCCAGCAGGCTCCGGGACTCCCAAGAGACCCAGTACTTC
CDR3: CASRLRDSQETQYF

size: few
V: TRBV20-1
D: NA
J: TRBJ1-1
DNA: TGCAGTGCTAGAGCTGTGACGAACACTGAAGCTTTCTTT
CDR3: CSARAVTNTEAFF

size: few
V: TRBV7-3
D: TRBD1
J: TRBJ1-2
DNA: TGTGCCAGCAGCCCCAGGACAGGGAGTGGCTACACCTTC
CDR3: CASSPRTGSGYTF

size: NA
V: TRBV6-5
D: TRBD1
J: TRBJ1-1
DNA: TGTGCCAGCAGTTACAAGCAGGGGGGGACTGAAGCTTTCTTT
CDR3: CASSYKQGGTEAFF

size: NA
V: TRBV7-7
D: TRBD1
J: TRBJ2-3
DNA: TGTGCCAGCAGCCCGGGGACAGATGGAACAGATACGCAGTATTTT
CDR3: CASSPGTDGTDTQYF

size: NA
V: TRBV21-1
D: NA
J: TRBJ1-4
DNA: TGTGCCAGCAGCAGGGGGACAGCATATAATGAAAAACTGTTTTTT
CDR3: CASSRGTAYNEKLFF

size: NA
V: TRBV5-1
D: NA
J: TRBJ1-2
DNA: TGCGCCAGCAGCTTGGAGGGCAGCAACTATGGCTACACCTTC
CDR3: CASSLEGSNYGYTF

size: NA
V: TRBV5-1
D: NA
J: TRBJ2-5
DNA: TGCGCCACCACGGTGGGTGGGGCAGGGACCGAGACCCAGTACTTC
CDR3: CATTVGGAGTETQYF

size: NA
V: TRBV5-6
D: NA
J: TRBJ2-3
DNA: TGTGCCAGCAGCGAAAAAGGGTTCACAGATACGCAGTATTTT
CDR3: CASSEKGFTDTQYF

size: few
V: TRBV5-5
D: NA
J: TRBJ2-5
DNA: TGTGCCAGCAGCCCTACGGACACCTTACGACTTAAAGAGACCCAGTACTTC
CDR3: CASSPTDTLRLKETQYF

size: NA
V: TRBV20-1
D: TRBD1
J: TRBJ2-7
DNA: TGCAGTGCTCAGCCGGGACAGGGAGGCTACGAGCAGTACTTC
CDR3: CSAQPGQGGYEQYF

size: NA
V: TRBV7-2
D: NA
J: TRBJ1-1
DNA: TGTGCCAGCAGCTTACCTCGAGTACCGGTGGCTTTCTTT
CDR3: CASSLPRVPVAFF

size: NA
V: TRBV5-1
D: TRBD1
J: TRBJ1-2
DNA: TGCGCCAGCAGCCACAGGACAGGGTGGATCTATGGCTACACCTTC
CDR3: CASSHRTGWIYGYTF

size: NA
V: TRBV3-1
D: NA
J: TRBJ2-1
DNA: TGTGCCAGCAGCCAAGGGGACCTCAATGAGCAGTTCTTC
CDR3: CASSQGDLNEQFF

size: NA
V: TRBV5-1
D: TRBD1
J: TRBJ1-2
DNA: TGCGCCAGCAGCTTGGACTGGACAGGGAATGGCTACACCTTC
CDR3: CASSLDWTGNGYTF

size: NA
V: TRBV30
D: NA
J: TRBJ2-3
DNA: TGTGCCTGGAGTGTCCCGGCAGAGGCAGATACGCAGTATTTT
CDR3: CAWSVPAEADTQYF

size: NA
V: TRBV11-2
D: NA
J: TRBJ2-7
DNA: TGTGCCAGCAGCCACGCAGGAAGCTCCTACGAGCAGTACTTC
CDR3: CASSHAGSSYEQYF

size: NA
V: TRBV7-6
D: TRBD1
J: TRBJ2-4
DNA: TGTGCCAGCAGCTTGGACAGGGTGCAGTACTTC
CDR3: CASSLDRVQYF

size: NA
V: TRBV18
D: NA
J: TRBJ1-6
DNA: TGTGCCAGTACCAGCTCCTATAATTCACCCCTCCACTTT
CDR3: CASTSSYNSPLHF

size: NA
V: TRBV29-1
D: NA
J: TRBJ2-5
DNA: TGCAGCGCGGGGACTCCCCCCCAAGGGGCCCAGTACTTC
CDR3: CSAGTPPQGAQYF

size: many
V: TRBV7-9
D: NA
J: TRBJ1-1
DNA: TGTGCCAGCAGCTTAGCGATGATGAACACTGAAGCTTTCTTT
CDR3: CASSLAMMNTEAFF

size: NA
V: TRBV7-2
D: NA
J: TRBJ2-3
DNA: TGTGCCAGCAGCAAGGGACCAGCCACAGATACGCAGTATTTT
CDR3: CASSKGPATDTQYF

size: NA
V: TRBV20-1
D: TRBD1
J: TRBJ1-4
DNA: TGCAGTGCCAGGACAGGGTTCCGGGAAAAACTGTTTTTT
CDR3: CSARTGFREKLFF

size: many
V: TRBV11-2
D: NA
J: TRBJ1-5
DNA: TGTGCCAGCAATATCGATAGCCATAGCAATCAGCCCCAGCATTTT
CDR3: CASNIDSHSNQPQHF

size: NA
V: TRBV7-2
D: NA
J: TRBJ2-5
DNA: TGTGCCAGCAGCTGGCTAGCGCAAGAGACCCAGTACTTC
CDR3: CASSWLAQETQYF

size: NA
V: TRBV11-3
D: NA
J: TRBJ2-5
DNA: TGTGCCAGCAGCCTGGTGGTCCAAGAGACCCAGTACTTC
CDR3: CASSLVVQETQYF

size: few
V: TRBV20-1
D: NA
J: TRBJ2-3
DNA: TGCAGTGCTAGAGCTCCACAGGGATACGGAGATACGCAGTATTTT
CDR3: CSARAPQGYGDTQYF

size: NA
V: TRBV30
D: TRBD1
J: TRBJ1-5
DNA: TGTGCCTGGAGTTTGTGGGACAGTTATCAGCCCCAGCATTTT
CDR3: CAWSLWDSYQPQHF

size: NA
V: TRBV6-5
D: TRBD1
J: TRBJ2-6
DNA: TGTGCCACCTACCCTCTGGGACAGGGGATTCCTGGGGCCAACGTCCTGACTTTC
CDR3: CATYPLGQGIPGANVLTF

size: few
V: TRBV12-3/TRBV12-4
D: NA
J: TRBJ2-5
DNA: TGTGCCAGCAGTCAACCGGGGGCCCAAGAGACCCAGTACTTC
CDR3: CASSQPGAQETQYF

size: few
V: TRBV25-1
D: NA
J: TRBJ2-7
DNA: TGTGCCAGCAGTGAGTCCCGCAGGTACGGGGACGAGCAGTACTTC
CDR3: CASSESRRYGDEQYF

size: NA
V: TRBV4-3
D: TRBD1
J: TRBJ2-1
DNA: TGCGCCAGCAGCCAAGATTGGGGACAGATACAGTTCTTC
CDR3: CASSQDWGQIQFF

size: few
V: TRBV5-5
D: NA
J: TRBJ2-7
DNA: TGTGCCAGCAGCTCCCGGACAGAGGCCTACGAGCAGTACTTC
CDR3: CASSSRTEAYEQYF

size: many
V: TRBV5-5
D: NA
J: TRBJ2-1
DNA: TGTGCCAGCAGCGGGGTGTGGGGGGCGAACTACAATGAGCAGTTCTTC
CDR3: CASSGVWGANYNEQFF

size: NA
V: TRBV20-1
D: NA
J: TRBJ2-7
DNA: TGCAGTGCCGGGCGGGACGGCTACGAGCAGTACTTC
CDR3: CSAGRDGYEQYF

size: NA
V: TRBV18
D: TRBD2
J: TRBJ2-1
DNA: TGTGCCAGCTCACCGGGACTAGTGAATGAGCAGTTCTTC
CDR3: CASSPGLVNEQFF

size: few
V: TRBV12-3/TRBV12-4
D: TRBD1
J: TRBJ1-5
DNA: TGTGCCAGCAGTTTGAATACAGGGGGACAGCCCCAGCATTTT
CDR3: CASSLNTGGQPQHF